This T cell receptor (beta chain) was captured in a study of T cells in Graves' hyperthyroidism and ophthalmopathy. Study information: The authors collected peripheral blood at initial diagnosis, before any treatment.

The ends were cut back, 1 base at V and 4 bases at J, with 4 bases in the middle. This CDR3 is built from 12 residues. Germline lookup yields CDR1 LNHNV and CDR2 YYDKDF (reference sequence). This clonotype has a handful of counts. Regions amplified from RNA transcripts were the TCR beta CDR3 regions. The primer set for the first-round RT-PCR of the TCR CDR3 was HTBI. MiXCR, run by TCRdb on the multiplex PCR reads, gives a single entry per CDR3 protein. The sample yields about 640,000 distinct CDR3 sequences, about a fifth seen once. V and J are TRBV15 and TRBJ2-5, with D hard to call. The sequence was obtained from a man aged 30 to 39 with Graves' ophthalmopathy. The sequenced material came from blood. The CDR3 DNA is TGTGCCACCAGCAGAGTGGGAGAGACCCAGTACTTC. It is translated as CATSRVGETQYF.